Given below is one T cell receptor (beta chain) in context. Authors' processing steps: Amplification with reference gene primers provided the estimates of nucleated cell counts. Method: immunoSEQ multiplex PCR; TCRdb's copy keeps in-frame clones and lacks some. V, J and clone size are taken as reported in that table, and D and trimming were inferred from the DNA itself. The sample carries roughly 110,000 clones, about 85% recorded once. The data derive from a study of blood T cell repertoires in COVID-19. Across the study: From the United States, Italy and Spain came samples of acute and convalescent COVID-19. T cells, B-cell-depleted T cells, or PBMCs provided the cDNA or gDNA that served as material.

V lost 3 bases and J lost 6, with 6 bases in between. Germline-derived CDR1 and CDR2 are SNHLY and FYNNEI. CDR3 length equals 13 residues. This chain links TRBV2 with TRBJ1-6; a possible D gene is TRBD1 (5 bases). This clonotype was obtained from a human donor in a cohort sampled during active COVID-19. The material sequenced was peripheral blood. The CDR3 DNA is TGTGCCAGCAGTGACAGGGTTAATTCACCCCTCCACTTT. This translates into CASSDRVNSPLHF.